The T cell receptor (beta chain) under discussion was sequenced for a study of T cells in women clearing cervical HPV infection. All donors had a single incident cervical HPV16 infection, not prevalent. The study's findings and limits: Cases carried less TRBV6-7 than controls: 0.11% versus 0.16%.

Concerning this clone: What it binds is unknown. The CDR3 end is not reached by the read, which stops 3 residues before it; the germline J gene fills it in.

Generated by immunoSEQ multiplex PCR, the TCRdb table keeps only in-frame clones and is missing some. The specimen's table records about 35,000 clones. Losses at the gene ends were 6 bases for V and 6 bases for J; bases not matched to a gene: 17. The germline V gene encodes CDR1 ENHRY and CDR2 SYGVKD. The CDR3 is 18 residues long. This chain joins TRBV10-3 and TRBJ2-3, with 11 bases fitting TRBD2. Material: blood buffy coat. This clonotype was sampled from a woman between 18 and 70 years old with a cervical HPV16 infection that either progressed to CIN3+ or cleared (not recorded which). The sequenced CDR3 bases are TGTGCCATCAGCGCCCGAAATTTACTAGCGGGAGTAGCCGATACG. Its protein product is CAISARNLLAGVADT. The whole CDR3 is CAISARNLLAGVADTQYF.